The clone carrying this T cell receptor (beta chain) was seen at least ten times. V was cut by 7 bases and J by 0 bases, with 9 bases left in between. This CDR3 comprises 13 residues. CDR1 is MNHEY, CDR2 SMNVEV, per germline (reference sequence). The time point denotes: newly diagnosed GD, antithyroid drugs for less than 3 months. TCR sequences were obtained from RNA taken from PBMCs. This specimen belongs to a study of regulatory T cells in long-lasting Graves disease. CDR3-region Arm-PCR and iRepertoire HTBI primers produced the TCR beta libraries. A single record per CDR3 protein comes from TCRdb applying MiXCR to the multiplex PCR reads. The table shows fewer than 550,000 distinct CDR3 sequences, with about 16% occurring only once. This sample also belongs to another study, concerning T cells in Graves' hyperthyroidism and ophthalmopathy.

The rearrangement links TRBV27 to TRBJ1-1, with unresolved D. The starting material was peripheral blood mononuclear cells (PBMCs), obtained at new diagnosis, from a patient treated with antithyroid drugs. The sequence was obtained from a woman aged 35 to 59 with Graves disease. This chain's CDR3 is CASKANMNTEAFF. The DNA of the CDR3 is TGTGCCAGCAAGGCAAATATGAACACTGAAGCTTTCTTT.